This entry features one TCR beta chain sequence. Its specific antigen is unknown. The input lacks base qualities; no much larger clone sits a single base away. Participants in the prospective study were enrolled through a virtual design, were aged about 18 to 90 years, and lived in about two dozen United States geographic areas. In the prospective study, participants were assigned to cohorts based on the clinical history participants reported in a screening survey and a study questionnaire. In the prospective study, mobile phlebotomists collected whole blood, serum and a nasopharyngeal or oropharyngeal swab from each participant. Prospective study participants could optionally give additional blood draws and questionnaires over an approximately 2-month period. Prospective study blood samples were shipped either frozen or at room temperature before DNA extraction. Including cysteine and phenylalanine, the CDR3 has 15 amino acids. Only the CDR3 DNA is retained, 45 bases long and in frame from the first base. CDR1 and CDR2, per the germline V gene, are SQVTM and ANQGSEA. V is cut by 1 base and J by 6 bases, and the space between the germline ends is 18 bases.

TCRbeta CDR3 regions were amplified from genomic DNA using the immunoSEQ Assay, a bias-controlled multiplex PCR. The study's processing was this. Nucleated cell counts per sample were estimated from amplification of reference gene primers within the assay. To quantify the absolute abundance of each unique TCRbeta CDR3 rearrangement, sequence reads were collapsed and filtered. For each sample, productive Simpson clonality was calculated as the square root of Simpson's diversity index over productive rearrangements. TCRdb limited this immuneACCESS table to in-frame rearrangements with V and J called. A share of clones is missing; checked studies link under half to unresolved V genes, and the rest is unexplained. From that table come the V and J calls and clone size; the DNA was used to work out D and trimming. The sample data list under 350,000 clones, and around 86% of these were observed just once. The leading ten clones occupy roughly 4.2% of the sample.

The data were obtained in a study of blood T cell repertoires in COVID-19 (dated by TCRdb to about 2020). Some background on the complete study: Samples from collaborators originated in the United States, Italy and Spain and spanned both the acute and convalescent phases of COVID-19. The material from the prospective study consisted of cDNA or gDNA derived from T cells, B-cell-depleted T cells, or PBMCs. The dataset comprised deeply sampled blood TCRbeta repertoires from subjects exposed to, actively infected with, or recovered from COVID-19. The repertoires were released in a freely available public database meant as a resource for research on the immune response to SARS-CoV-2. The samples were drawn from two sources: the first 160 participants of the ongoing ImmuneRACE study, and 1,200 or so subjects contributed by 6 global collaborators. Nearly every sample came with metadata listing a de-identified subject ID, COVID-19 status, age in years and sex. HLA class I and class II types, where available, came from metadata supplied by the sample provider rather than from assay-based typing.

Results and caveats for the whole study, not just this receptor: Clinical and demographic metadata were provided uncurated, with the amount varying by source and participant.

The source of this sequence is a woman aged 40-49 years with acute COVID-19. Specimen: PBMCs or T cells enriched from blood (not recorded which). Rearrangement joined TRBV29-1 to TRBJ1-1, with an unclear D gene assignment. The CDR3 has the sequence CSVEAAGLLGAEAFF. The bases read TGCAGCGTTGAAGCGGCGGGCCTCCTAGGAGCTGAAGCTTTCTTT.